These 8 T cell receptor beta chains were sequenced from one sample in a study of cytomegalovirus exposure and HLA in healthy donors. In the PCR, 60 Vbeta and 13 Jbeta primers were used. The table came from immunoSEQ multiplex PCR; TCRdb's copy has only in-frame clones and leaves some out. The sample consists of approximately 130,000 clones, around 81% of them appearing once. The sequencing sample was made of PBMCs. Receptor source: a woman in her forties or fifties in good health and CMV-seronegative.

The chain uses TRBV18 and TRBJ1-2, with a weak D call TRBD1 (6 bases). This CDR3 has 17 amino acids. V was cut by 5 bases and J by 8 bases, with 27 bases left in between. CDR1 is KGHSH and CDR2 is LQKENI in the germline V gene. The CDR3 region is CASSSNQNDRPGWGYTF. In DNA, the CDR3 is TGTGCCAGCTCATCGAACCAAAATGACAGGCCCGGATGGGGCTACACCTTC.

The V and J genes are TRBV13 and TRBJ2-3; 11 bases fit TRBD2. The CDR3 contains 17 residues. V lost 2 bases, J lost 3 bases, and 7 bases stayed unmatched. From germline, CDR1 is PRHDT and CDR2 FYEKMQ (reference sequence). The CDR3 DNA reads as TGTGCCAGCAGCTTAATGGGGACTAGCGGCGCTACAGATACGCAGTATTTT. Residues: CASSLMGTSGATDTQYF. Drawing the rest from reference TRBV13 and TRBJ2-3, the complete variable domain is AAGVIQSPRHLIKEKRETATLKCYPIPRHDTVYWYQQGPGQDPQFLISFYEKMQSDKGSIPDRFSAQQFSDYHSELNMSSLELGDSALYFCASSLMGTSGATDTQYFGPGTRLTVL.

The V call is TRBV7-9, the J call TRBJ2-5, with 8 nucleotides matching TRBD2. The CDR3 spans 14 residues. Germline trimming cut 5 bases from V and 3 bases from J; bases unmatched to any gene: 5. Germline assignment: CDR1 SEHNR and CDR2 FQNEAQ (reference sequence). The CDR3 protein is CASSPSGSKETQYF. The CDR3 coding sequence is TGTGCCAGCAGCCCCAGCGGGAGTAAAGAGACCCAGTACTTC.

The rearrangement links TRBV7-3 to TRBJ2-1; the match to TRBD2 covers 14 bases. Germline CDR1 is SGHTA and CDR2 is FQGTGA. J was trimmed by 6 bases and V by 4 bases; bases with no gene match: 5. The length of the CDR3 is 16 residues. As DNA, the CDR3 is TGTGCCAGCAGCTCCATGGGACTAGCGGGAGCCAATGAGCAGTTCTTC. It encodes CASSSMGLAGANEQFF. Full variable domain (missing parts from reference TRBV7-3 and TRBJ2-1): GAGVSQTPSNKVTEKGKYVELRCDPISGHTALYWYRQSLGQGPEFLIYFQGTGAADDSGLPNDRFFAVRPEGSVSTLKIQRTERGDSAVYLCASSSMGLAGANEQFFGPGTRLTVL.

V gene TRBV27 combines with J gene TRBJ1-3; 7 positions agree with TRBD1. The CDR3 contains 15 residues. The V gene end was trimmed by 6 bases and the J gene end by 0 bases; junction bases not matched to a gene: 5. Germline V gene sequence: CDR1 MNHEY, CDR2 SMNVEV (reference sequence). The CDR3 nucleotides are TGTGCCAGCAGGCGGACAGGATACTCTGGAAACACCATATATTTT. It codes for CASRRTGYSGNTIYF.

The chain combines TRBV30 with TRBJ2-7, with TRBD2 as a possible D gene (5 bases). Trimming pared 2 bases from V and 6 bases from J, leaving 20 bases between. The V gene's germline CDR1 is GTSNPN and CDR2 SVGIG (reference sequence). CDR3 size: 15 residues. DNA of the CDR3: TGTGCCTGGAGTCCACTATCCCGGGGAGTGGGCGAGCAGTACTTC. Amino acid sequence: CAWSPLSRGVGEQYF.

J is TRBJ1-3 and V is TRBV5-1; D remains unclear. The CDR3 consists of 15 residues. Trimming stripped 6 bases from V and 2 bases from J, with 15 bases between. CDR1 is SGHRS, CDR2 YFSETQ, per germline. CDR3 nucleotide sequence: TGCGCCAGCACCCCGGGAGGGAGGGCTGGAAACACCATATATTTT. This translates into CASTPGGRAGNTIYF.

CDR3 loop: CASSELTLGDGYTF. In nucleotides, the CDR3 is TGTGCCAGCAGTGAGCTGACCTTAGGGGATGGCTACACCTTC. The rearrangement links TRBV25-1 to TRBJ1-2; tentatively, D is TRBD1 (5 bases). CDR3 length: 14 residues. The V and J ends lost 3 bases and 6 bases respectively, with 14 bases between them. Germline lookup yields CDR1 MGHDK and CDR2 SYGVNS.